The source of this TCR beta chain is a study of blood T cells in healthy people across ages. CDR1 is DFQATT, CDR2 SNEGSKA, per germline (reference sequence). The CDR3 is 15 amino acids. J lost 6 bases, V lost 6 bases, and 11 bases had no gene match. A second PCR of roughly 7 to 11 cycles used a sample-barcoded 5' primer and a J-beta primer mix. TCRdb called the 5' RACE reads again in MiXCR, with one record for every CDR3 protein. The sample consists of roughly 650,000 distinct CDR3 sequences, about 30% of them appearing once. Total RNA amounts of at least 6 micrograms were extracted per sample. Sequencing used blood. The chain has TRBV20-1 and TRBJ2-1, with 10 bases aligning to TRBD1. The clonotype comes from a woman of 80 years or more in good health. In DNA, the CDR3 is TGCAGTGCGTCCCGCCGGGACAGGGGAATCAATGAGCAGTTCTTC. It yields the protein CSASRRDRGINEQFF.